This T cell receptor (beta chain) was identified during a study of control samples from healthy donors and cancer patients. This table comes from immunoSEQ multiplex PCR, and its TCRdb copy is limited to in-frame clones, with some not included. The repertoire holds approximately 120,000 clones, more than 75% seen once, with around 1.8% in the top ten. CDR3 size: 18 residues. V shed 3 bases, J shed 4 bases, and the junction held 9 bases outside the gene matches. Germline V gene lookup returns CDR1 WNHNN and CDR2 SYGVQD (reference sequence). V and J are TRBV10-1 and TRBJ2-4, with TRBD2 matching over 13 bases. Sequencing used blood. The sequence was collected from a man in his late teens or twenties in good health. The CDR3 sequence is CASSELAGGPPGKNIQYF. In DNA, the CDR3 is TGCGCCAGCAGTGAACTAGCGGGAGGGCCTCCGGGTAAAAACATTCAGTACTTC.